This T cell receptor (beta chain) was obtained from a study of T cell repertoires in cytomegalovirus infection. Turning to the study itself: A matching HLA type, together with CMV infection, was signaled by public TCR beta signatures. Findings and limits, study-wide: Ex vivo responses were dominated by HLA-C-restricted CMV-specific TCR beta clonotypes.

Looked up from germline, CDR1 is DFQATT and CDR2 is SNEGSKA (reference sequence). Unmatched junction bases numbered 9, after V lost 6 bases and J lost 0 bases. CDR3 length equals 15 residues. TCRdb recomputed calls from the reads with MiXCR, one row per CDR3 protein. Seen here are approximately 700,000 distinct CDR3 sequences, about 40% observed once, and the top ten hold 2.5% to 3.5%. In the case of this clonotype: Its antigen is unknown.

The sequenced material came from PBMCs. The sequence derives from a human donor in good health (CMV status not recorded). Some clones in this sample may be carry-over from other donors' samples. The chain has TRBV20-1 and TRBJ2-7; 9 bases align to TRBD1. The CDR3 nucleotides read TGCAGTGCCCCGGACAGGGGAATCCTCTCCTACGAGCAGTACTTC. Translating gives CSAPDRGILSYEQYF.